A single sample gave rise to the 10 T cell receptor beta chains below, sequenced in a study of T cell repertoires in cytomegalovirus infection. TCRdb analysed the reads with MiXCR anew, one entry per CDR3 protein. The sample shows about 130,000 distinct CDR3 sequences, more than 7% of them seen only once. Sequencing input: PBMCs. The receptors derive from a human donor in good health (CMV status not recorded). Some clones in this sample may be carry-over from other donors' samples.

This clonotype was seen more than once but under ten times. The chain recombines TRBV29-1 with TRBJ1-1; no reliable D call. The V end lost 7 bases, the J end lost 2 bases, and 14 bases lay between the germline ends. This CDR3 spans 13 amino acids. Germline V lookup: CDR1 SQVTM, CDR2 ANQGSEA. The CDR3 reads CSGLGGINTEAFF. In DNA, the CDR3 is TGCAGCGGCCTTGGAGGGATCAACACTGAAGCTTTCTTT.

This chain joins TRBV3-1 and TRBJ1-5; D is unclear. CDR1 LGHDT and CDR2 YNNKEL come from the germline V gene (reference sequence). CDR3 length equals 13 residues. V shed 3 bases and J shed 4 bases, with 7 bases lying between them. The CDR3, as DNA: TGTGCCAGCAGCCAGAGGGAGAATCAGCCCCAGCATTTT. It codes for CASSQRENQPQHF.

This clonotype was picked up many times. The CDR3 DNA reads TGTGCCAGCAGCTTAAGGGAAGTAGCGGGGAAAGAGACCCAGTACTTC. It is translated as CASSLREVAGKETQYF. The gene calls are TRBV7-2 and TRBJ2-5; 8 bases map to TRBD2. Trimming at V came to 2 bases and at J to 3 bases, leaving 8 bases not matched to a gene. Germline CDR1 is SGHTA and CDR2 is FQGNSA. CDR3 size: 16 residues.

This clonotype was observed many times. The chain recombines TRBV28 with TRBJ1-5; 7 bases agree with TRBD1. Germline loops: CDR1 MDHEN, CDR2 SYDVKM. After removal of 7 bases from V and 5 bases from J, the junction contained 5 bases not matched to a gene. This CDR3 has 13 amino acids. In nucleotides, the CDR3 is TGTGCCAGCAACCCGACAGGGCATCAGCCCCAGCATTTT. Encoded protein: CASNPTGHQPQHF.

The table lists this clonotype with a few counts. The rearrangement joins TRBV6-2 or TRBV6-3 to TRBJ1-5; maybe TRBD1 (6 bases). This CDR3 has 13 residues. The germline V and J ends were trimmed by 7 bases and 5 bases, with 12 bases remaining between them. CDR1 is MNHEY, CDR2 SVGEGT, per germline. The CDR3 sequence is CASTRGGDQPQHF. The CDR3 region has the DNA TGTGCCAGCACCAGAGGGGGGGATCAGCCCCAGCATTTT.

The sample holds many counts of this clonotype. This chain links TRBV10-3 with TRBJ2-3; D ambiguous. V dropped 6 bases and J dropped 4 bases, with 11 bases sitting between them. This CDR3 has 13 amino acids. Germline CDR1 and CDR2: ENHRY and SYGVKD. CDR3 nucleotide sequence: TGTGCCATCAGGACCGTATCGCCAGATACGCAGTATTTT. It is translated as CAIRTVSPDTQYF.

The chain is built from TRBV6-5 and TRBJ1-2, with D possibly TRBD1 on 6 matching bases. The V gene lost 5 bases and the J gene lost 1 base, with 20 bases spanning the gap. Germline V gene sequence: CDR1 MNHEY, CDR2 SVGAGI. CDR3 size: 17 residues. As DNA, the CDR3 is TGTGCCAGCAGTCGAAACTCGGGGGCTGAGAATAACTATGGCTACACCTTC. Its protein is CASSRNSGAENNYGYTF.

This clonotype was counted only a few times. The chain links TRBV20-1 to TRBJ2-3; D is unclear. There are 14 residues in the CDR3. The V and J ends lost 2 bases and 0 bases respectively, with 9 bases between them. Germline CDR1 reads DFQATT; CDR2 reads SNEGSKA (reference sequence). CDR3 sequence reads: CSARRSPSTDTQYF. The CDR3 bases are TGCAGTGCTAGAAGGAGTCCCAGCACAGATACGCAGTATTTT.

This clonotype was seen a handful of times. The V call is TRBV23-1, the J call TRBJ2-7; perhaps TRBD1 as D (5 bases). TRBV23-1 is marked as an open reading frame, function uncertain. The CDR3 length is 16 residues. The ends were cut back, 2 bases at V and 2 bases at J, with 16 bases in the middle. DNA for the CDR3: TGCGCCAGCAGTCAAGCCGGACACACTAAAACCTACGAGCAGTACTTC. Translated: CASSQAGHTKTYEQYF.

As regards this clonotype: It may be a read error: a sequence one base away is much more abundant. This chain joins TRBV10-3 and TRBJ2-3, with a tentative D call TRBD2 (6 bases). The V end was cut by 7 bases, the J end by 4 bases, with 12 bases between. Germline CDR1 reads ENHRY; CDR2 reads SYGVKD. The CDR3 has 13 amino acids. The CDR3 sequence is CAIKAREADTQYF. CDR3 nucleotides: TGTGCCATCAAGGCCAGGGAGGCAGATACGCAGTATTTT.